The 13 T cell receptor beta chains presented below share a single source sample, sequenced in a study of T cells in Graves' hyperthyroidism and ophthalmopathy. TCR beta CDR3 regions were amplified from RNA. First-round RT-PCR of the TCR CDR3 relied on the HTBI primer set. From the multiplex PCR reads, TCRdb called clonotypes with MiXCR, one entry per CDR3 protein. This table has hundreds of thousands of distinct CDR3 sequences, roughly 15% appearing once. The sample consisted of blood. The source of these receptors is an older woman with Graves' ophthalmopathy.

Details on this clonotype: This may stem from a read error, because a much larger clone lies one nucleotide away. The CDR3 reads CASSTQGQGNEKLSF. The CDR3 DNA is TGTGCCAGCAGCACACAGGGACAGGGTAATGAAAAACTGTCTTTT. The genes are TRBV5-6 and TRBJ1-4; 9 bases are a match to TRBD1. The length of the CDR3 is 15 residues. Germline V gene sequence: CDR1 SGHDT, CDR2 YYEEEE.

There are a few counts of this clonotype. The chain uses TRBV20-1 and TRBJ2-7; tentatively, D is TRBD2 (6 bases). This CDR3 is built from 14 residues. Trimming took 6 bases from V and 2 from J, leaving 17 bases between them. The germline V gene encodes CDR1 DFQATT and CDR2 SNEGSKA (reference sequence). Here the CDR3 reads CSAPQAGGPYEQYF. The DNA for the CDR3 is TGCAGTGCCCCCCAGGCCGGAGGGCCCTACGAGCAGTACTTC.

The chain recombines TRBV24-1 with TRBJ2-7; D possibly corresponds to TRBD2 (5 bases). This CDR3 contains 14 residues. Trimming took 3 bases from V and 5 from J, leaving 13 bases between them. Germline assignment: CDR1 KGHDR and CDR2 SFDVKD. CDR3 DNA sequence: TGTGCCACCAGTGATCCCCGGGAAGCCAACGAGCAGTACTTC. Encoded protein: CATSDPREANEQYF.

This clonotype has a handful of counts. This may be a read error, as it is one base from a much larger clone. This chain links TRBV12-5 with TRBJ2-1; D unclear. This CDR3 comprises 15 residues. CDR1 is LGHNT and CDR2 is FRNRAP in the germline V gene. Between the trimmed V and J ends, which lost 5 bases and 2 bases, there was a span of 13 bases. CDR3 residues: CASGLGQAAYNEQFF. The CDR3 DNA is TGTGCTAGTGGTCTCGGGCAGGCCGCCTACAATGAGCAGTTCTTC. Looking up the rest from reference TRBV12-5 and TRBJ2-1 gives the full variable domain: DARVTQTPRHKVTEMGQEVTMRCQPILGHNTVFWYRQTMMQGLELLAYFRNRAPLDDSGMPKDRFSAEMPDATLATLKIQPSEPRDSAVYFCASGLGQAAYNEQFFGPGTRLTVL.

This clonotype was recorded at least ten times. This chain connects TRBV30 to TRBJ2-6, with D tentatively TRBD2 (7 bases). This CDR3 has 17 amino acids. The germline CDR1 and CDR2 sequences are GTSNPN and SVGIG (reference sequence). V lost 3 bases, J lost 0 bases, and 15 bases lay in between. As DNA, the CDR3 is TGTGCCTGGAGAGGGGGGAGGGCACTCTCTGGGGCCAACGTCCTGACTTTC. Encoded protein: CAWRGGRALSGANVLTF. The full variable domain, completed using reference TRBV30 and TRBJ2-6, is SQTIHQWPATLVQPVGSPLSLECTVEGTSNPNLYWYRQAAGRGLQLLFYSVGIGQISSEVPQNLSASRPQDRQFILSSKKLLLSDSGFYLCAWRGGRALSGANVLTFGAGSRLTVL.

This clonotype occurred many times. V usage is TRBV9 and J usage is TRBJ2-7, with D possibly being TRBD2 (5 bases). The CDR3 loop spans 14 amino acids. Deletions cut 3 bases from V and 2 bases from J, with 12 bases between. The germline gives CDR1 SGDLS, CDR2 YYNGEE. This CDR3 is CASSGETTPYEQYF. CDR3 DNA: TGTGCCAGCAGCGGAGAGACTACCCCCTACGAGCAGTACTTC.

This clonotype showed up just a few times. This CDR3 reads CASSWEGLNTEAFF. Written as DNA, the CDR3 is TGTGCCAGCAGTTGGGAGGGATTGAACACTGAAGCTTTCTTT. The chain uses TRBV12-3 or TRBV12-4 and TRBJ1-1; D gene ambiguous. Trimming cost V 4 bases and J 0 bases, with 9 bases left between them. The CDR3 contains 14 residues.

This clonotype was picked up many times. The chain links TRBV20-1 to TRBJ1-1; D remains unclear. Deletions cut 2 bases from V and 10 bases from J, with 20 bases between. There are 14 residues in the CDR3. Germline values: CDR1 DFQATT, CDR2 SNEGSKA (reference sequence). The CDR3 DNA reads as TGCAGTGCTAGACAATCGACAAGTTGGGCGGGAGCTTTCTTT. As protein: CSARQSTSWAGAFF.

In this sample, this clonotype turned up a few times. The V gene is TRBV12-3 or TRBV12-4, the J gene TRBJ1-5; D may be TRBD1 (5 bases). V was clipped by 8 bases and J by 2 bases, with 22 bases between them. This CDR3 is 17 amino acids long. The CDR3 nucleotides read TGTGCCAGCCGCGCACGGGGGGAGGGAAGCGGCAATCAGCCCCAGCATTTT. Amino acids: CASRARGEGSGNQPQHF.

This clonotype was counted at least ten times. The chain is built from TRBV15 and TRBJ2-1; 9 nucleotides line up with TRBD1. V was clipped by 3 bases and J by 7 bases; unmatched bases: 7. Germline lookup yields CDR1 LNHNV and CDR2 YYDKDF (reference sequence). The CDR3 runs 15 residues. CDR3 region: CATSSLGTGLNEQFF. DNA for the CDR3: TGTGCCACCAGCAGCCTCGGGACAGGGTTAAATGAGCAGTTCTTC.

About this clonotype: This may be a read error, as it is one base from a much larger clone. The V gene is TRBV7-2, the J gene TRBJ1-2; 7 bases are a match to TRBD1. V shed 3 bases, J shed 2 bases, and the junction held 3 bases outside the gene matches. The germline gives CDR1 SGHTA, CDR2 FQGNSA. The CDR3 totals 14 residues. The CDR3 here is CTSSFGGQNYGYTF. CDR3 DNA sequence: TGTACCAGCAGCTTCGGGGGACAGAACTATGGCTACACCTTC.

In its sample, this clonotype was seen a few times. The chain carries TRBV10-3 and TRBJ1-2; perhaps TRBD1 as D (6 bases). V was shortened by 10 bases and J by 7 bases, with 19 bases between the two germline ends. CDR3 length: 13 residues. Germline CDR1 reads ENHRY; CDR2 reads SYGVKD. The CDR3 protein is CATSSPGVGGYTF. The CDR3 coding sequence is TGTGCCACCTCCTCGCCAGGGGTTGGTGGCTACACCTTC.

This clonotype was detected ten times or more. The chain links TRBV18 to TRBJ2-7; TRBD2 agrees at 12 bases. The germline CDR1 and CDR2 sequences are KGHSH and LQKENI. CDR3 length: 16 amino acids. V gave up 2 bases and J gave up 4 bases; unmatched junction bases: 6. CDR3 nucleotide sequence: TGTGCCAGCTCACCAAGCGGACTAGCGGGAATTTACGAGCAGTACTTC. Protein product: CASSPSGLAGIYEQYF.